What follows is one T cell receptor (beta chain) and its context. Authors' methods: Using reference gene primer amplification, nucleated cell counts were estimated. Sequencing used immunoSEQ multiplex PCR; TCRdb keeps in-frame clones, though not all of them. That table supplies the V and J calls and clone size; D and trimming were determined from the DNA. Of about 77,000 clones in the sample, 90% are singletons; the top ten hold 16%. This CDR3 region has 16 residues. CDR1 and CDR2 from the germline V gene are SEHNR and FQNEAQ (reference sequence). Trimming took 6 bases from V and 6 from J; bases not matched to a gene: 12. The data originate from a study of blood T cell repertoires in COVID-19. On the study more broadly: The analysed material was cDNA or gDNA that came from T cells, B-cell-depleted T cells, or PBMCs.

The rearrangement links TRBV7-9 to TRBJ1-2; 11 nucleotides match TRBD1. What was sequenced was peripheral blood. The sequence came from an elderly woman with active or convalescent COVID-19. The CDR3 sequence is CASSFTGTGGINGYTF. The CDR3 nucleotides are TGTGCCAGCAGTTTTACCGGGACAGGGGGTATTAATGGCTACACCTTC.